These 5 T cell receptor beta chains share one sample of origin, sequenced in a study of T-cell reconstitution after alpha-beta-depleted transplantation in children. A TCRbeta library incorporating unique molecular identifiers was prepared. TCRdb reanalysed the PCR reads using MiXCR and keeps one entry per CDR3 protein. The table shows 240,000 or so distinct CDR3 sequences, with around 8% occurring only once. This material consisted of PBMCs, mostly from graft donor cells, taken 180 days after TCRalphabeta/CD19-depleted stem cell transplant. The source of these receptors is a male patient younger than 18 who had a stem cell transplant for acute lymphoblastic leukemia, so the T cells may come from the graft donor.

This clonotype has a count of ten or more. V usage is TRBV5-1 and J usage is TRBJ2-3, with D uncertain. Germline V gene lookup returns CDR1 SGHRS and CDR2 YFSETQ. V was pared by 2 bases and J by 0 bases, with 7 bases between. This CDR3 has 14 amino acids. CDR3 in DNA: TGCGCCAGCAGCTTTCCGACCAGCACAGATACGCAGTATTTT. The encoded protein is CASSFPTSTDTQYF.

At least ten counts were recorded for this clonotype. The chain recombines TRBV12-3 or TRBV12-4 with TRBJ1-2; possible D gene TRBD1, 6 bases. CDR3 size: 14 residues. Trimming took 3 bases from V and 4 from J, leaving 12 bases between them. The CDR3 here is CASSLAGESYGYTF. DNA of the CDR3: TGTGCCAGCAGTTTGGCAGGGGAGAGCTATGGCTACACCTTC.

Turning to this clonotype: This may be a read error: a much more frequent sequence differs by one nucleotide. This chain connects TRBV5-1 to TRBJ2-6; D remains unclear. Germline CDR1 and CDR2: SGHRS and YFSETQ. The CDR3 totals 12 residues. The V gene lost 4 bases and the J gene lost 7 bases, with 6 bases spanning the gap. The CDR3 region is CASSPFANVLTF. The CDR3, as DNA: TGCGCCAGCAGCCCTTTCGCCAACGTCCTGACTTTC. Using reference TRBV5-1 and TRBJ2-6 for the parts outside the CDR3, the full variable domain is KAGVTQTPRYLIKTRGQQVTLSCSPISGHRSVSWYQQTPGQGLQFLFEYFSETQRNKGNFPGRFSGRQFSNSRSEMNVSTLELGDSALYLCASSPFANVLTFGAGSRLTVL.

This clonotype was recorded many times. V and J are TRBV3-1 and TRBJ1-2; D possibly corresponds to TRBD1 (5 bases). CDR1 LGHDT and CDR2 YNNKEL come from the germline V gene (reference sequence). Deletions cut 0 bases from V and 7 bases from J, with 15 bases between. This CDR3 has 15 residues. The CDR3 coding sequence is TGTGCCAGCAGCCAAGAGTATGGGCAGGGTGGTGGCTACACCTTC. Its translation: CASSQEYGQGGGYTF.

This clonotype was recorded at least ten times. The rearrangement links TRBV7-9 to TRBJ2-2; no firm D call. The CDR3 is made up of 13 amino acids. Between the trimmed V and J ends, which lost 4 bases and 5 bases, there was a span of 8 bases. Germline V lookup: CDR1 SEHNR, CDR2 FQNEAQ (reference sequence). CDR3 nucleotides: TGTGCCAGCAGCTCCTCCAGAACCGGGGAGCTGTTTTTT. It is translated as CASSSSRTGELFF.